These T cell receptor beta chains were read from a single sample in a study of blood T cell repertoires in COVID-19. Assay used: immunoSEQ multiplex PCR; TCRdb lists only in-frame clones, some missing. The sample includes approximately 220,000 clones, around 87% of them seen just once. Sequenced input: PBMCs or T cells enriched from blood (not recorded which). The receptor source for this set is a woman under 30 in a cohort exposed to, infected with or recovered from COVID-19 (not recorded which). The CDR3 runs from the conserved cysteine through the conserved F or W. A D gene is named only where the DNA matches it firmly. Not all rows give a size; the values are once, few, many and, for expanded clones, a class.

D: NA
V: TRBV7-2
J: TRBJ1-6
size: NA
DNA: TGTGCCAGCAGCTTAGTGGGGAGGGACTCACCCCTCCACTTT
CDR3: CASSLVGRDSPLHF

D: TRBD1
V: TRBV7-9
J: TRBJ2-1
size: NA
DNA: TGTGCCAGCAGCTTAGTTGGGACAGTTGTGGATGAGCAGTTCTTC
CDR3: CASSLVGTVVDEQFF

D: NA
V: TRBV9
J: TRBJ1-4
size: NA
DNA: TGTGCCAGCAGCGTAAGGGGGGGCTCGGTTAATGAAAAACTGTTTTTT
CDR3: CASSVRGGSVNEKLFF

D: NA
V: TRBV5-4
J: TRBJ2-7
size: many
DNA: TGTGCCAGCAGCTTGACGGGGAGCTCCTACGAGCAGTACTTC
CDR3: CASSLTGSSYEQYF

D: TRBD2
V: TRBV3-1/TRBV3-2
J: TRBJ2-1
size: NA
DNA: TGTGCCAGCAGCCCTCTAGCGGGTGGTAATGAGCAGTTCTTC
CDR3: CASSPLAGGNEQFF

D: TRBD2
V: TRBV4-2
J: TRBJ2-1
size: NA
DNA: TGTGCCAGCAGATCGACTAGCGGTTCCTACAATGAGCAGTTCTTC
CDR3: CASRSTSGSYNEQFF

D: TRBD1
V: TRBV6-5
J: TRBJ1-2
size: NA
DNA: TGTGCCAGCAGTCCCCAGGGGGTAGGCTATGGCTACACCTTC
CDR3: CASSPQGVGYGYTF

D: TRBD1
V: TRBV3-1/TRBV3-2
J: TRBJ1-6
size: NA
DNA: TGTGCCAGCAGCCCAGACAGGACAGGGGGAAGGTCACCCCTCCACTTT
CDR3: CASSPDRTGGRSPLHF

D: TRBD2
V: TRBV13
J: TRBJ2-3
size: NA
DNA: TGTGCCAGCAGCCCGATGACTAGCGGGAGCACAGATACGCAGTATTTT
CDR3: CASSPMTSGSTDTQYF

D: NA
V: TRBV4-1
J: TRBJ1-4
size: NA
DNA: TGCGCCAGCAGCCAAACCGTCGGGTGGGGCCAGGAAAAACTGTTTTTT
CDR3: CASSQTVGWGQEKLFF

D: NA
V: TRBV6-4
J: TRBJ1-1
size: NA
DNA: TGTGCCAGCAGTGACTCGATGGGCTCTGAAGCTTTCTTT
CDR3: CASSDSMGSEAFF

D: NA
V: TRBV12-3/TRBV12-4
J: TRBJ1-5
size: NA
DNA: TGTGCCAGCTCCTACGCCAGCAATCAGCCCCAGCATTTT
CDR3: CASSYASNQPQHF

D: NA
V: TRBV27
J: TRBJ2-7
size: few
DNA: TGTGCCAGCAGTTTATCAGTGCAGGGGCTTGACGAGCAGTACTTC
CDR3: CASSLSVQGLDEQYF

D: NA
V: TRBV19
J: TRBJ2-2
size: NA
DNA: TGTGCCAGTAGTATAGATCCAGGGTCGAACACCGGGGAGCTGTTTTTT
CDR3: CASSIDPGSNTGELFF

D: NA
V: TRBV4-1
J: TRBJ1-5
size: NA
DNA: TGCGCCAGCAGCCAAGTGTGGGCTCAGCCCCAGCATTTT
CDR3: CASSQVWAQPQHF

D: NA
V: TRBV5-1
J: TRBJ2-3
size: NA
DNA: TGCGCCAGCAGCCCTAGGCTAGGGGATGGGGATACGCAGTATTTT
CDR3: CASSPRLGDGDTQYF

D: NA
V: TRBV5-1
J: TRBJ2-5
size: NA
DNA: TGCGCCAGCAGGCCATATGCAGTCGGAGAGACCCAGTACTTC
CDR3: CASRPYAVGETQYF

D: NA
V: TRBV15
J: TRBJ1-1
size: NA
DNA: TGTGCCACCAGCAGAGGGGGGGTACCCACTGAAGCTTTCTTT
CDR3: CATSRGGVPTEAFF

D: NA
V: TRBV2
J: TRBJ2-2
size: once
DNA: TGTGCCAGTAAGGGCTTAGCGTTCACCGGGGAGCTGTTTTTT
CDR3: CASKGLAFTGELFF

D: TRBD1
V: TRBV6-5
J: TRBJ2-7
size: NA
DNA: TGTGCCAGCCTGGGGACAGGGAGAAGCTACGAGCAGTACTTC
CDR3: CASLGTGRSYEQYF

D: NA
V: TRBV18
J: TRBJ2-2
size: NA
DNA: TGTGCCAGCTCACCTTTCGAGACAGGGACTTCTATTGCCACCGGGGAGCTGTTTTTT
CDR3: CASSPFETGTSIATGELFF

D: NA
V: TRBV20-1
J: TRBJ1-1
size: few
DNA: TGCAGTGCTAGCGTTGGGGGCAAAGCTTTCTTT
CDR3: CSASVGGKAFF

D: TRBD2
V: TRBV27
J: TRBJ2-5
size: NA
DNA: TGTGCCAGCAGTTTAGGGGCCACGGGGGGACCCCAAGAGACCCAGTACTTC
CDR3: CASSLGATGGPQETQYF

D: NA
V: TRBV5-1
J: TRBJ2-1
size: NA
DNA: TGCGCCAGCAGCTTGGAATTAGCGGCTTACAATGAGCAGTTCTTC
CDR3: CASSLELAAYNEQFF

D: NA
V: TRBV25-1
J: TRBJ2-6
size: NA
DNA: TGTGCCAGCAGTGACGCCCCCGGGGGAGGCGGGGCCAACGTCCTGACTTTC
CDR3: CASSDAPGGGGANVLTF

D: TRBD1
V: TRBV9
J: TRBJ1-2
size: NA
DNA: TGTGCCAGCAGTGAGAGAGACAGGGCTCGTGGCTACACCTTC
CDR3: CASSERDRARGYTF

D: TRBD1
V: TRBV24-1
J: TRBJ1-5
size: once
DNA: TGTGCCACCAGTGATGGACAGGGGGCCTCGGGCCAGCCCCAGCATTTT
CDR3: CATSDGQGASGQPQHF

D: NA
V: TRBV19
J: TRBJ1-4
size: NA
DNA: TGTGCCAGTAGTCCCTTAGACAGCCCGAATGAAAAACTGTTTTTT
CDR3: CASSPLDSPNEKLFF